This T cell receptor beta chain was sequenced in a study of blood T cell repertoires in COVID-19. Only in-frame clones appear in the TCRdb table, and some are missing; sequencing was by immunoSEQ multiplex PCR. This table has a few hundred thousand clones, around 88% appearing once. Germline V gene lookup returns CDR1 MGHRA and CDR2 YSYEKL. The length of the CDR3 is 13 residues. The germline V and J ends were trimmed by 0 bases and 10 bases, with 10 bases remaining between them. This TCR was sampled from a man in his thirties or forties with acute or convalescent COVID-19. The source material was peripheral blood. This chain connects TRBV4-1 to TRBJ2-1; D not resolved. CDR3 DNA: TGCGCCAGCAGCCAAGATTCAGGTGGCGAGCAGTTCTTC. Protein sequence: CASSQDSGGEQFF.